This TCR beta chain was identified during a study of OX40 agonist ivuxolimab in advanced cancers. The overall study: Every 2 weeks, patients got intravenous ivuxolimab at one of six dose levels (0.01-10 mg/kg).

CDR1 and CDR2 from the germline V gene are WNHNN and SYGVQD (reference sequence). The germline V and J ends were trimmed by 2 bases and 4 bases, with 11 bases remaining between them. The CDR3 contains 14 residues. A remark on this clone: Its specificity is unknown.

Notes on the study in general: The CD4+ and CD8+ T cells in the blood had expanded clonally by week 6 at 0.1 to 3.0 mg/kg.

Repertoires were generated with immunoSEQ multiplex PCR, while TCRdb's copy carries only in-frame clones and drops some. The table lists tens of thousands of clones, roughly 87% of them singletons. The starting material was CD4+ or CD8+ T cells sorted from blood, obtained in a trial of the OX40 agonist ivuxolimab. V gene TRBV10-1 combines with J gene TRBJ1-2; no clear D. This TCR derives from an adult with an advanced solid tumor such as melanoma, head and neck, liver or kidney cancer. The CDR3 nucleotides are TGCGCCAGCAGTGAGAACGCGGTCGGCTATGGCTACACCTTC. It specifies CASSENAVGYGYTF.